The rows below give T cell receptor beta chains drawn from one sample of a study of blood T cell repertoires in COVID-19. The table came from immunoSEQ multiplex PCR; TCRdb's copy has only in-frame clones and leaves some out. The table includes some 220,000 clones, 82% detected once. The material sequenced was peripheral blood. Every receptor here comes from a woman in her seventies with COVID-19, enrolled during active disease. Each CDR3 is given with its conserved first and last residue. The D gene is left open where the match is weak. Only some rows state a clone size, as once, few, many or a class for expanded clones.

j_call clone_size d_call v_call cdr3_nt cdr3_aa
TRBJ2-1 . TRBD1 TRBV30 TGTGCCTGGAGTGTTCGACAGGGGAATGAGCAGTTCTTC CAWSVRQGNEQFF
TRBJ1-2 . TRBD1 TRBV7-2 TGTGCCAGCAGCCCTCGGACAGGGATCCATGGCTACACCTTC CASSPRTGIHGYTF
TRBJ1-2 . TRBD1 TRBV12-3/TRBV12-4 TGTGCCAGCAGCCTCAGGGGGGATTATGGCTACACCTTC CASSLRGDYGYTF
TRBJ2-1 once . TRBV6-1 TGTGCCAGCAGTGACGGTTCGCCATACAATGAGCAGTTCTTC CASSDGSPYNEQFF
TRBJ2-7 many TRBD2 TRBV5-4 TGTGCCAGCAGCCCGTGGGGGGGTGCTTCCTACGAGCAGTACTTC CASSPWGGASYEQYF
TRBJ1-5 . TRBD1 TRBV5-8 TGTGCCAGCAGCCCGGGACAGGGGGCTGGACAGCCCCAGCATTTT CASSPGQGAGQPQHF
TRBJ2-5 . TRBD2 TRBV18 TGTGCCAGCTCACTAGGACTAGCGGGAGGGCCTGGTCAAGAGACCCAGTACTTC CASSLGLAGGPGQETQYF
TRBJ1-2 . TRBD1 TRBV25-1 TGTGCCAGCAGTGATCCCGACAGGGTGGGAGGCTACACCTTC CASSDPDRVGGYTF
TRBJ2-5 . TRBD2 TRBV28 TGTGCCAGCAGTGTGGGGACTACCCCAGAGACCCAGTACTTC CASSVGTTPETQYF
TRBJ1-5 . . TRBV7-9 TGTGCCAGCAGCTTCAAGGGCGGGGGTAGCAATCAGCCCCAGCATTTT CASSFKGGGSNQPQHF
TRBJ2-3 . TRBD2 TRBV11-3 TGTGCCAGCAGCTTACGGGGCGGGAGGGCGAGCACAGATACGCAGTATTTT CASSLRGGRASTDTQYF
TRBJ1-5 . . TRBV5-1 TGCGCCAGCAGCTTGGAGCCCGGTAGCAATCAGCCCCAGCATTTT CASSLEPGSNQPQHF
TRBJ2-3 . TRBD2 TRBV19 TGTGCCAGTAGTACGGGACTAGCGGTCCTTGGGAATAGGGCAGATACGCAGTATTTT CASSTGLAVLGNRADTQYF
TRBJ2-7 . TRBD1 TRBV6-6 TGTGCCAGCAGCACCGGCAGGGGGCCCTCCTACGAGCAGTACTTC CASSTGRGPSYEQYF
TRBJ1-6 . . TRBV6-2/TRBV6-3 TGTGCCAGCAGTGTTCGGGGGACCTATAATTCACCCCTCCACTTT CASSVRGTYNSPLHF
TRBJ1-2 . TRBD1 TRBV2 TGTGCCAGCTCGGGACAGGGGTTACCCCTAGTCGATGGCTACACCTTC CASSGQGLPLVDGYTF
TRBJ1-5 . . TRBV2 TGTGCCAGCAGTGAATACGGACAGAAGAATCAGCCCCAGCATTTT CASSEYGQKNQPQHF
TRBJ1-2 . . TRBV28 TGTGCCAGCAGTCTAAACGCCTATGGCTACACCTTC CASSLNAYGYTF
TRBJ2-7 . . TRBV5-1 TGCGCCAGCAAACAGGCTCTCTTTTTCTTAGAGGACGAGCAGTACTTC CASKQALFFLEDEQYF
TRBJ2-6 . . TRBV9 TGTGCCAGCAGCGTAGCCCCGGGGAAATCTGGGGCCAACGTCCTGACTTTC CASSVAPGKSGANVLTF
TRBJ2-5 few TRBD2 TRBV7-2 TGTGCCAGCAGCTTAGAGTGGGGTCGGGGGGGGCAAGAGACCCAGTACTTC CASSLEWGRGGQETQYF
TRBJ2-7 . TRBD1 TRBV5-1 TGCGCCAGCAGCCCGGGACAGGGCTCCTACGAGCAGTACTTC CASSPGQGSYEQYF
TRBJ2-1 once TRBD2 TRBV5-6 TGTGCCAGCAGCTTAAGGGGACTAGCGGTTATTGAGCAGTTCTTC CASSLRGLAVIEQFF
TRBJ2-5 . . TRBV4-2 TGTGCCAGCAGCCAAGGGAGGGGCCAAGAGACCCAGTACTTC CASSQGRGQETQYF
TRBJ2-7 . TRBD2 TRBV3-1/TRBV3-2 TGTGCCAGCAGTCGACTAGCGGGAGACTACGAGCAGTACTTC CASSRLAGDYEQYF
TRBJ2-2 . TRBD2 TRBV19 TGTGCCAGTAGTACCGTAGCGGGAAGGGACACCGGGGAGCTGTTTTTT CASSTVAGRDTGELFF
TRBJ2-1 . TRBD2 TRBV28 TGTGCCAGCAGTAAGGGAGGGAGCATTAGTGAGCAGTTCTTC CASSKGGSISEQFF
TRBJ1-1 . . TRBV5-6 TGTGCCAGCAGCTTTTATATGAACACTGAAGCTTTCTTT CASSFYMNTEAFF
TRBJ1-4 . . TRBV30 TGTGCCTGGAGTATGACAGACGGGAATGAAAAACTGTTTTTT CAWSMTDGNEKLFF
TRBJ1-2 few . TRBV4-3 TGCGCCAGCAGCCAAGGGACACTGGAGGGCGGTGGCTACACCTTC CASSQGTLEGGGYTF
TRBJ1-1 . TRBD1 TRBV28 TGTGCCAGCAGAGTGGGGACAGGGATACTGAACACTGAAGCTTTCTTT CASRVGTGILNTEAFF
TRBJ1-2 once . TRBV28 TGTGCCAGCAGTCGAGACCTCAGGGAAGGCTACACCTTC CASSRDLREGYTF
TRBJ1-2 . TRBD1 TRBV6-5 TGTGCCATCCGGACAGGCGACTATGGCTACACCTTC CAIRTGDYGYTF
TRBJ1-5 . . TRBV24-1 TGTGCCACCAGTGACAACAGGTCCCCCAATCAGCCCCAGCATTTT CATSDNRSPNQPQHF
TRBJ1-5 . . TRBV6-5 TGTGCCAGCAGCCTAAGCGACAATCAGCCCCAGCATTTT CASSLSDNQPQHF
TRBJ1-3 . TRBD1 TRBV6-5 TGTGCCAGCAGTTTTGGGACAGCCTCTGGAAACACCATATATTTT CASSFGTASGNTIYF
TRBJ2-1 . TRBD2 TRBV7-2 TGTGCCAGCAGCCTTAGGGGCGGGAGTAACTCCTACAATGAGCAGTTCTTC CASSLRGGSNSYNEQFF
TRBJ1-1 . . TRBV2 TGTGCCAGCAGTGAAGCCCGAACACGGAACACTGAAGCTTTCTTT CASSEARTRNTEAFF
TRBJ2-1 few . TRBV3-1/TRBV3-2 TGTGCCAGCAGCCAAGTCAATGGGGGCCGCCCCATCTTC CASSQVNGGRPIF
TRBJ2-5 . . TRBV5-6 TGTGCCAGCAGCTTGGCCCCTACTAGTCAAGAGACCCAGTACTTC CASSLAPTSQETQYF
TRBJ2-7 . TRBD2 TRBV7-2 TGTGCCAGCAGCTTAGCGGCGACTAGCGGGTTATCCTACGAGCAGTACTTC CASSLAATSGLSYEQYF
TRBJ2-5 . . TRBV5-1 TGCGCCAGCAGCGACCTATTGGAGGGGCCCCAAGAGACCCAGTACTTC CASSDLLEGPQETQYF
TRBJ2-7 . TRBD2 TRBV6-2/TRBV6-3 TGTGCCAGCAGTCTTCTCGGGACTAGCGGGAGCAACGAGCAGTACTTC CASSLLGTSGSNEQYF
TRBJ1-6 few . TRBV5-1 TGCGCCAGCAGCTTGGGACAGTCTAATAATTCACCCCTCCACTTT CASSLGQSNNSPLHF
TRBJ2-2 few . TRBV7-2 TGTGCCAGCGGCCCTCCTAGCGCGAACACCGGGGAGCTGTTTTTT CASGPPSANTGELFF
TRBJ2-1 . . TRBV7-2 TGTGCCAGCAGCTTAGCGGTGGCTTATAAGAATGAGCAGTTCTTC CASSLAVAYKNEQFF
TRBJ2-2 . TRBD1 TRBV7-2 TGTGCCAGCAGCCCGAACAGGGGGGCCGGGGAGCTGTTTTTT CASSPNRGAGELFF
TRBJ1-5 few TRBD1 TRBV7-9 TGTGCCAGCAGCTTCACAGGGGGCAATCAGCCCCAGCATTTT CASSFTGGNQPQHF
TRBJ1-5 . . TRBV4-2 TGTGCCAGCAGCCAAGAAAGGGGAACCAATCAGCCCCAGCATTTT CASSQERGTNQPQHF
TRBJ2-3 . TRBD2 TRBV5-1 TGCGCCAGCAGCGTGGGGACTAGCGGCCCTAGCACAGATACGCAGTATTTT CASSVGTSGPSTDTQYF
TRBJ2-6 . TRBD2 TRBV7-2 TGTGCCAGCGGGTTCTCTAGCGGGATGGGAGGGGCCAACGTCCTGACTTTC CASGFSSGMGGANVLTF
TRBJ1-3 . TRBD1 TRBV5-1 TGCGCCAGCAGCTTAGACAGGGGCTCTGGAAACACCATATATTTT CASSLDRGSGNTIYF
TRBJ2-2 . . TRBV6-4 TGTGCCAGCAGTCCTCTCGGCGGGGACACCGGGGAGCTGTTTTTT CASSPLGGDTGELFF
TRBJ2-1 . TRBD2 TRBV28 TGTGCCAGCAGCCTTAGCGGGAGCGTGTACAATGAGCAGTTCTTC CASSLSGSVYNEQFF
TRBJ2-7 . . TRBV7-9 TGTGCCAGCAGCTTACTCGTCGAGCAGTACTTC CASSLLVEQYF